The 21 T cell receptor beta chains below all came from one sample that was sequenced in a study of cytomegalovirus exposure and HLA in healthy donors. In the PCR, 60 Vbeta and 13 Jbeta primers were used. The table came from immunoSEQ multiplex PCR; TCRdb's copy has only in-frame clones and leaves some out. This table holds 130,000 to 150,000 clones, about 75% found once. The sample comprised PBMCs. The receptor set was obtained from a man between 18 and 35 years old in good health and CMV-seronegative.

The chain combines TRBV19 with TRBJ2-7; D may be TRBD1 (6 bases). There are 14 residues in the CDR3. V dropped 6 bases and J dropped 2 bases, with 14 bases sitting between them. The germline V gene has CDR1 LNHDA and CDR2 SQIVND (reference sequence). Written as DNA, the CDR3 is TGTGCCAGTAGCGAGGGGGAGATACCCTACGAGCAGTACTTC. Protein product: CASSEGEIPYEQYF.

This clone has more than one count but fewer than ten. The rearrangement joins TRBV5-1 to TRBJ1-5; possibly TRBD1 for D (6 bases). V lost 0 bases and J lost 3, with 7 bases in between. This CDR3 is 14 amino acids long. Germline V gives CDR1 SGHRS, CDR2 YFSETQ. CDR3 coding DNA: TGCGCCAGCAGCTTGGCAGGGGCCAATCAGCCCCAGCATTTT. Its translation is CASSLAGANQPQHF.

This chain joins TRBV11-2 and TRBJ2-7, with 9 bases fitting TRBD1. This CDR3 comprises 16 residues. The V and J ends lost 0 bases and 4 bases, in that order; junction bases with no gene match: 7. CDR1 and CDR2 (germline): SGHAT, FQNNGV. The CDR3 DNA sequence: TGTGCCAGCAGCTTAGATCAAGGGACAGGGATATACGAGCAGTACTTC. Its translation is CASSLDQGTGIYEQYF.

The chain is built from TRBV6-6 and TRBJ2-3, with a tentative D call TRBD2 (5 bases). The V end was cut by 5 bases, the J end by 4 bases, with 13 bases between. Germline V gene lookup returns CDR1 MNHNY and CDR2 SVGAGI (reference sequence). The CDR3 is made up of 14 amino acids. This chain's CDR3 is CASSPAGEPDTQYF. In DNA form, the CDR3 reads TGTGCCAGCAGTCCTGCTGGGGAGCCAGATACGCAGTATTTT.

The chain has TRBV6-1 and TRBJ2-7, with D perhaps matching TRBD2 (6 bases). V lost 4 bases, J lost 0 bases, and 13 bases lay in between. Germline CDR1 and CDR2: MNHNS and SASEGT. The CDR3 has 15 residues. The CDR3 DNA is TGTGCCAGCAGTGCCGTAGCGGAGAGCTCCTACGAGCAGTACTTC. Protein: CASSAVAESSYEQYF.

The chain couples TRBV30 to TRBJ2-2; TRBD2 matches 9 bases. Germline CDR1 reads GTSNPN; CDR2 reads SVGIG (reference sequence). This CDR3 has 15 amino acids. V gave up 4 bases and J gave up 4 bases; unmatched junction bases: 7. CDR3 residues: CAWTIAGALTGELFF. The DNA for the CDR3 is TGTGCCTGGACTATAGCGGGAGCGCTCACCGGGGAGCTGTTTTTT.

This clone came up once. The chain is built from TRBV11-2 and TRBJ2-7; possible D gene TRBD1, 5 bases. This CDR3 is built from 14 residues. CDR1 is SGHAT, CDR2 FQNNGV, per germline. V was clipped by 1 base and J by 1 base, with 8 bases between them. The CDR3 nucleotides read TGTGCCAGCAGCTTAGGAGCAGGGTCCTACGAGCAGTACTTC. Its translation: CASSLGAGSYEQYF.

This CDR3 is CASSEELAGNTGELFF. In DNA form, the CDR3 reads TGTGCCAGCAGTGAAGAACTAGCGGGAAACACCGGGGAGCTGTTTTTT. The rearrangement uses TRBV6-1 and TRBJ2-2; 10 nucleotides line up with TRBD2. Losses at the gene ends were 1 base for V and 2 bases for J; bases not matched to a gene: 1. Germline lookup yields CDR1 MNHNS and CDR2 SASEGT. The CDR3 spans 16 residues.

The rearrangement joins TRBV4-2 to TRBJ2-1; 10 nucleotides align to TRBD2. The CDR3 totals 16 residues. V shed 2 bases, J shed 8 bases, and the junction held 9 bases outside the gene matches. Germline loops: CDR1 LGHNA, CDR2 YNFKEQ. CDR3 residues: CASSQPAAGGRDEQFF. The CDR3 DNA sequence: TGTGCCAGCAGCCAACCAGCAGCGGGGGGGCGCGATGAGCAGTTCTTC.

The rearrangement joins TRBV27 to TRBJ1-1; possibly TRBD1 for D (6 bases). This CDR3 has 13 residues. The germline gives CDR1 MNHEY, CDR2 SMNVEV (reference sequence). V gave up 5 bases and J gave up 4 bases, with 11 bases separating them. In DNA, the CDR3 is TGTGCCAGCAGTGTCGCAGGGGTCACTGAAGCTTTCTTT. Its translation: CASSVAGVTEAFF.

The chain recombines TRBV6-1 with TRBJ2-7; 8 bases align to TRBD2. The CDR3 is 15 amino acids. Germline V gene data show CDR1 as MNHNS and CDR2 as SASEGT. The V and J ends lost 10 bases and 4 bases, in that order; junction bases with no gene match: 15. The CDR3, as DNA: TGTGCCACCTTACCTCCGGGACTAGATTCTTACGAGCAGTACTTC. It encodes CATLPPGLDSYEQYF.

J is TRBJ1-1 and V is TRBV7-9; D might be TRBD1 (5 bases). The CDR3 sequence is 16 residues long. Looked up from germline, CDR1 is SEHNR and CDR2 is FQNEAQ (reference sequence). V dropped 1 base and J dropped 1 base, with 13 bases sitting between them. This CDR3 is CASSLGNPGPNTEAFF. DNA of the CDR3: TGTGCCAGCAGCTTAGGGAATCCAGGGCCGAACACTGAAGCTTTCTTT.

This chain uses TRBV7-2 with TRBJ2-7; 15 bases line up with TRBD2. The junction had 6 bases not matched to a gene; V was cut back by 5 bases and J by 1 base. Looked up from germline, CDR1 is SGHTA and CDR2 is FQGNSA. This CDR3 contains 17 residues. The CDR3 DNA reads as TGTGCCAGCAGCCCAGGGACTAGCGGGAGGAGGTCCTACGAGCAGTACTTC. It is translated as CASSPGTSGRRSYEQYF.

The chain has TRBV6-5 and TRBJ1-2; D unclear. The CDR3 spans 15 residues. V was cut by 2 bases and J by 4 bases, with 14 bases left in between. Looked up from germline, CDR1 is MNHEY and CDR2 is SVGAGI. This chain's CDR3 is CASSYEPRALYGYTF. The DNA of the CDR3 is TGTGCCAGCAGTTACGAGCCCCGAGCCCTCTATGGCTACACCTTC.

This chain uses TRBV19 with TRBJ1-5, with D possibly being TRBD1 (5 bases). Germline CDR1 and CDR2: LNHDA and SQIVND (reference sequence). Trimming took off 6 bases at V and 5 bases at J, with 14 bases between the two ends. The CDR3 length is 14 residues. The CDR3 DNA is TGTGCCAGTAGCCCACAAGGCAGGGATCAGCCCCAGCATTTT. Amino acids: CASSPQGRDQPQHF.

In regard to this clone: This specimen includes other DNA sequences encoding the same CDR3. The chain links TRBV11-2 to TRBJ1-3; tentative D call: TRBD1 (5 bases). The CDR3 is made up of 14 amino acids. CDR1 and CDR2 (germline): SGHAT, FQNNGV. Trimming shortened V by 1 base and J by 4 bases, and 8 bases separated the two germline ends. DNA of the CDR3: TGTGCCAGCAGCTTAGTACGACAGGGAAACACCATATATTTT. Its protein is CASSLVRQGNTIYF. Full variable domain (outside the CDR3, taken from reference TRBV11-2 and TRBJ1-3): EAGVAQSPRYKIIEKRQSVAFWCNPISGHATLYWYQQILGQGPKLLIQFQNNGVVDDSQLPKDRFSAERLKGVDSTLKIQPAKLEDSAVYLCASSLVRQGNTIYFGEGSWLTVV.

The chain is built from TRBV11-1 and TRBJ1-3; 8 positions match TRBD1. Germline lookup yields CDR1 SGHAT and CDR2 FQDESV (reference sequence). The CDR3 is 15 residues long. Trimming at V came to 5 bases and at J to 8 bases, leaving 11 bases not matched to a gene. Here the CDR3 DNA reads TGTGCCAGCAGCACGCACCAGGGGGCTCGGGACACCATATATTTT. This gives the protein CASSTHQGARDTIYF. The whole variable domain, remainder taken from reference TRBV11-1 and TRBJ1-3, is EAEVAQSPRYKITEKSQAVAFWCDPISGHATLYWYRQILGQGPELLVQFQDESVVDDSQLPKDRFSAERLKGVDSTLKIQPAELGDSAMYLCASSTHQGARDTIYFGEGSWLTVV.

The chain has TRBV19 and TRBJ1-2, with D possibly matching TRBD1 (5 bases). CDR1 is LNHDA, CDR2 SQIVND, per germline (reference sequence). The V end was cut by 8 bases, the J end by 3 bases, with 13 bases between. The CDR3 spans 13 residues. CDR3 nucleotide sequence: TGTGCCAGTTGGAGGGGTGTCGACTATGGCTACACCTTC. Its protein is CASWRGVDYGYTF.

This clone appeared a few times. The chain is built from TRBV7-9 and TRBJ2-7; 8 nucleotides align to TRBD1. The CDR3 consists of 16 residues. CDR1 is SEHNR, CDR2 FQNEAQ, per germline (reference sequence). With V trimmed by 5 bases and J by 1 base, 10 bases remained unmatched. The CDR3 sequence: CASSRVARTGSYEQYF. CDR3 DNA sequence: TGTGCCAGCAGCCGAGTAGCCCGGACAGGGTCCTACGAGCAGTACTTC. Full variable domain (missing parts from reference TRBV7-9 and TRBJ2-7): DTGVSQNPRHKITKRGQNVTFRCDPISEHNRLYWYRQTLGQGPEFLTYFQNEAQLEKSRLLSDRFSAERPKGSFSTLEIQRTEQGDSAMYLCASSRVARTGSYEQYFGPGTRLTVT.

This chain joins TRBV6-5 and TRBJ2-7; 8 bases fit TRBD1. In germline, CDR1 is MNHEY, CDR2 SVGAGI. This CDR3 spans 15 amino acids. Germline trimming cut 0 bases from V and 3 bases from J; bases unmatched to any gene: 4. This chain's CDR3 is CASSYSGTGFYEQYF. In nucleotides, the CDR3 is TGTGCCAGCAGTTACTCAGGGACAGGTTTCTACGAGCAGTACTTC.

This clone was found a few times. Here the CDR3 reads CASSLRGGGSGSDTQYF. The CDR3 DNA follows: TGTGCCAGCAGTTTACGGGGGGGCGGTTCGGGTTCAGATACGCAGTATTTT. The chain employs TRBV27 and TRBJ2-3; 8 bases are shared with TRBD2. The V gene end was trimmed by 2 bases and the J gene end by 4 bases; junction bases not matched to a gene: 11. This CDR3 is built from 17 residues. Per germline, CDR1 MNHEY and CDR2 SMNVEV (reference sequence).